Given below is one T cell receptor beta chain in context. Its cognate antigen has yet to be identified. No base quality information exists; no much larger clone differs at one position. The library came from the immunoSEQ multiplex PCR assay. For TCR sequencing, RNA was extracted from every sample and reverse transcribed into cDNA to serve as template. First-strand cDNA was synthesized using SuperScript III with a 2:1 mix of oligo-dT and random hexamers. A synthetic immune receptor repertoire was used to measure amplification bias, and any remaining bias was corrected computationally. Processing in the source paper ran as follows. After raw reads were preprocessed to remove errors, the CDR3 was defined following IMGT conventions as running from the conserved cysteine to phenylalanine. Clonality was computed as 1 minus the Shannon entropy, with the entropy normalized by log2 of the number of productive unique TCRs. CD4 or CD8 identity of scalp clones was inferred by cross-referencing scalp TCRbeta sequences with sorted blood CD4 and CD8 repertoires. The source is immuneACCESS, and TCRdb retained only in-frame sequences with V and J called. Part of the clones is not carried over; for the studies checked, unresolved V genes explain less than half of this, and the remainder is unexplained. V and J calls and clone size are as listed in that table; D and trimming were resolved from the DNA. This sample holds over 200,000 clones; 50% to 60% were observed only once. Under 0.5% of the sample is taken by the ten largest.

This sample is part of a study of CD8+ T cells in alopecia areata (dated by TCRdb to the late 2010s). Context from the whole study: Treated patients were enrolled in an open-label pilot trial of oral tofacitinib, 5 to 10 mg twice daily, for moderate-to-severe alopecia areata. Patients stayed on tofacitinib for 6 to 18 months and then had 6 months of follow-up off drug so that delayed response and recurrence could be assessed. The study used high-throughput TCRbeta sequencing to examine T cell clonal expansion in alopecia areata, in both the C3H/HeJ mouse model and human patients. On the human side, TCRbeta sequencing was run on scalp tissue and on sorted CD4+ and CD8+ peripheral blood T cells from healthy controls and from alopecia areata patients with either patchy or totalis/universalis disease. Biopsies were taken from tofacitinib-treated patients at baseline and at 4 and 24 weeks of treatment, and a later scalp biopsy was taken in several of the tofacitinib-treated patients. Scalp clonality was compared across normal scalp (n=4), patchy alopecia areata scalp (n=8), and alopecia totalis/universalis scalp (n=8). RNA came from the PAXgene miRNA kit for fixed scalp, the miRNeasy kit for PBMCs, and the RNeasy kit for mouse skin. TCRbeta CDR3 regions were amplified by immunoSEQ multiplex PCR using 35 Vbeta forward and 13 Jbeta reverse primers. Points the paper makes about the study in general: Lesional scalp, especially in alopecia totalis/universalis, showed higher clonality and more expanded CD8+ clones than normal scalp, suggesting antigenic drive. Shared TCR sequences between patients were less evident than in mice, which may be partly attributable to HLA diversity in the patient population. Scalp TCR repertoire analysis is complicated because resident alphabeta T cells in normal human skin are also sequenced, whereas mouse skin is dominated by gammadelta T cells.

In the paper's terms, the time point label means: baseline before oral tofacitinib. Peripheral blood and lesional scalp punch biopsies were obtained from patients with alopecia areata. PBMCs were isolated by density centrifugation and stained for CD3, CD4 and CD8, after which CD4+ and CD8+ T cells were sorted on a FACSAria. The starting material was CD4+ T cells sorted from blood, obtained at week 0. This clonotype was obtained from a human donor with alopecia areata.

The CDR3 loop reads CASSLDGGSTDTQYF. Here is the DNA: TGCGCCAGCAGCTTGGATGGCGGTAGCACAGATACGCAGTATTTT. The chain employs TRBV5-1 and TRBJ2-3; the D gene cannot be named for sure. CDR1 and CDR2, per the germline V gene, are SGHRS and YFSETQ. The CDR3 runs 15 amino acids, cysteine and phenylalanine included. Only the CDR3 DNA is retained, 45 bases long and in frame from the first base. V gives up 0 bases and J gives up 0 bases, and the segment between their germline ends measures 8 bases.